This TCR beta chain was documented in a study of Ad26.COV2.S vaccination and SARS-CoV-2 variants. Background on the study: Once, or twice with 56 days between doses, Ad26.COV2.S was given intramuscularly.

Study-level points and caveats: The authors reported substantial breadth in spike-specific CD8+ and CD4+ T cell responses after vaccination. Placebo recipients showed lower spike-specific TCR breadth than vaccinees.

CDR3 size: 12 residues. V lost 4 bases and J lost 4, with 8 bases in between. Germline assignment: CDR1 SGHDT and CDR2 YYEEEE. Repertoires were generated with immunoSEQ multiplex PCR, while TCRdb's copy carries only in-frame clones and drops some. The sample includes hundreds of thousands of clones, about 93% of them seen just once. Remarks on this clone: As yet, its antigen is unknown.

Specified treatment: 19 received Ad26.COV2.S at low or high dose, single or two shots; several received placebo; per-sample allocation not given. It was on day 63 after the first vaccine or placebo injection that samples were taken. The study used a vaccine consisting of an Ad26 vector that expressed Wuhan-strain SARS-CoV-2 spike. V gene TRBV5-6 combines with J gene TRBJ1-2; D possibly corresponds to TRBD1 (5 bases). The sample consisted of peripheral blood, taken in a trial of Ad26.COV2.S vaccine versus placebo. The origin of this receptor is a person between 18 and 60 years old who received the Ad26.COV2.S COVID-19 vaccine or a placebo. The CDR3 region has the DNA TGTGCCAGCAGCGGCGACAGCTATGGCTACACCTTC. Its protein is CASSGDSYGYTF. The full variable domain, in which reference TRBV5-6 and TRBJ1-2 provide the parts outside the CDR3, is DAGVTQSPTHLIKTRGQQVTLRCSPKSGHDTVSWYQQALGQGPQFIFQYYEEEERQRGNFPDRFSGHQFPNYSSELNVNALLLGDSALYLCASSGDSYGYTFGSGTRLTVV.